A single sample gave rise to the 12 T cell receptor beta chains below, sequenced in a study of blood T cell repertoires in COVID-19. Using immunoSEQ multiplex PCR, the repertoire was profiled, and TCRdb retains in-frame clones only, with some absent. This table holds 150,000 to 200,000 clones, about 81% found once. Sequencing was carried out using peripheral blood. The receptor source for this set is a woman older than 75 with COVID-19, enrolled during active disease.

The chain links TRBV2 to TRBJ2-1; weak D call: TRBD2 (6 bases). Germline lookup yields CDR1 SNHLY and CDR2 FYNNEI. CDR3 length: 12 amino acids. Trimming took 10 bases from V and 8 from J, leaving 15 bases between them. The chain's CDR3 is CATGGAGDEQFF. The CDR3 DNA sequence: TGTGCCACCGGAGGGGCCGGTGATGAGCAGTTCTTC.

The CDR3 sequence is CASSAIPTGASYEQYF. The CDR3 coding sequence is TGTGCCAGCAGTGCCATCCCTACAGGGGCCTCCTACGAGCAGTACTTC. This chain links TRBV2 with TRBJ2-7, with 7 bases fitting TRBD1. With 4 bases clipped from V and 0 bases from J, the junction kept 9 bases outside the gene matches. The CDR3 has 16 amino acids. Germline V gives CDR1 SNHLY, CDR2 FYNNEI.

The V and J genes are TRBV18 and TRBJ2-7; TRBD2 matches at 8 bases. The CDR3 totals 12 residues. CDR1 and CDR2 (germline): KGHSH, LQKENI. V was pared by 10 bases and J by 2 bases, with 4 bases of the junction left unmatched. CDR3 bases: TGTGCCACGGGGGGGGGCCCCTACGAGCAGTACTTC. Protein product: CATGGGPYEQYF.

The CDR3 bases are TGTGCCAGCAGCTTGAGATCGGGGGACGAGACCCAGTACTTC. It codes for CASSLRSGDETQYF. The chain carries TRBV5-6 and TRBJ2-5, with a tentative D call TRBD2 (6 bases). The CDR3 has 14 amino acids. With 1 base removed from V and 5 bases from J, the gap between germline ends came to 12 bases. CDR1 is SGHDT, CDR2 YYEEEE, per germline.

This chain links TRBV11-2 with TRBJ2-7; 7 bases fit TRBD1. Per the germline V gene, CDR1 is SGHAT and CDR2 is FQNNGV. Trimming cost V 6 bases and J 0 bases; bases outside gene matches: 8. The CDR3 sequence is 15 residues long. This CDR3 is CASSLATGTSYEQYF. The CDR3 DNA sequence: TGTGCCAGCAGTCTCGCGACAGGGACCTCCTACGAGCAGTACTTC.

The rearrangement joins TRBV6-5 to TRBJ1-2, with D possibly being TRBD1 (6 bases). CDR3 size: 12 residues. Germline loops: CDR1 MNHEY, CDR2 SVGAGI. The V gene lost 8 bases and the J gene lost 4 bases, with 11 bases spanning the gap. The CDR3 is CASGQGSYGYTF. CDR3 DNA sequence: TGTGCCAGCGGGCAGGGGTCCTATGGCTACACCTTC.

The genes are TRBV2 and TRBJ1-1; no clear D. The CDR3 is made up of 13 amino acids. Trimming cost V 3 bases and J 6 bases, with 11 bases left between them. Looked up from germline, CDR1 is SNHLY and CDR2 is FYNNEI. The CDR3 loop is CASSETGFSEAFF. The DNA for the CDR3 is TGTGCCAGCAGTGAGACGGGGTTTTCTGAAGCTTTCTTT.

The rearrangement links TRBV7-9 to TRBJ1-1, with D unclear. Trimming stripped 5 bases from V and 0 bases from J, with 4 bases between. The CDR3 extends over 12 amino acids. From germline, CDR1 is SEHNR and CDR2 FQNEAQ (reference sequence). The CDR3 region has the DNA TGTGCCAGCAGCCCCTTGAACACTGAAGCTTTCTTT. It specifies CASSPLNTEAFF. The full variable domain, in which reference TRBV7-9 and TRBJ1-1 provide the parts outside the CDR3, is DTGVSQNPRHKITKRGQNVTFRCDPISEHNRLYWYRQTLGQGPEFLTYFQNEAQLEKSRLLSDRFSAERPKGSFSTLEIQRTEQGDSAMYLCASSPLNTEAFFGQGTRLTVV.

This clone has just a few counts. The V and J genes are TRBV5-4 and TRBJ1-2; 8 bases line up with TRBD1. J was trimmed by 8 bases and V by 10 bases; bases with no gene match: 13. The length of the CDR3 is 13 residues. Germline assignment: CDR1 SGHNT and CDR2 YYREEE (reference sequence). CDR3 amino acids: CAGGRQGIFGYTF. Written as DNA, the CDR3 is TGTGCCGGAGGCAGACAGGGGATTTTCGGCTACACCTTC.

The chain uses TRBV9 and TRBJ2-1, with 7 bases identical to TRBD1. The CDR3 has 15 amino acids. The V segment lost 4 bases and the J segment 4 bases; nucleotides outside the gene matches: 8. Germline CDR1 reads SGDLS; CDR2 reads YYNGEE. The CDR3 DNA follows: TGTGCCAGCAGCCTGAGGGGGCAAAGGTACAATGAGCAGTTCTTC. Its protein is CASSLRGQRYNEQFF. The entire variable domain, with the rest obtained from reference TRBV9 and TRBJ2-1, is as follows: DSGVTQTPKHLITATGQRVTLRCSPRSGDLSVYWYQQSLDQGLQFLIQYYNGEERAKGNILERFSAQQFPDLHSELNLSSLELGDSALYFCASSLRGQRYNEQFFGPGTRLTVL.

This clone has only a few counts. The chain has TRBV18 and TRBJ2-5; the D gene is possibly TRBD2 (6 bases). This CDR3 comprises 14 residues. Trimming pared 3 bases from V and 3 bases from J, leaving 11 bases between. CDR1 is KGHSH, CDR2 LQKENI, per germline. CDR3 DNA sequence: TGTGCCAGCTCACCTGGGCCGGGAGAAGAGACCCAGTACTTC. This translates into CASSPGPGEETQYF.

This chain uses TRBV29-1 with TRBJ1-2; TRBD1 agrees at 7 bases. Germline lookup yields CDR1 SQVTM and CDR2 ANQGSEA. CDR3 length equals 12 residues. V shed 3 bases and J 8 bases; nucleotides not matched to a gene: 6. This CDR3 is CSVEKGGRGYTF. For the CDR3, the DNA is TGCAGCGTTGAGAAAGGGGGCAGGGGCTACACCTTC.